The sequence of this T cell receptor (beta chain) was determined in a study of immune cell composition in non-small cell lung cancer. The table came from immunoSEQ multiplex PCR; TCRdb's copy has only in-frame clones and leaves some out. The repertoire holds about 1,500 clones, over 75% seen once, with approximately 10% in the top ten. This receptor was identified in a human donor with non-small cell lung cancer. What was sequenced was lung tumor tissue.

The CDR3 DNA sequence: TGTGCCAGCAGGCAGGCCTATGGCTACACCTTC. It encodes CASRQAYGYTF. The chain joins TRBV5-8 to TRBJ1-2; D is undetermined. The ends were cut back, 5 bases at V and 4 bases at J, with 6 bases in the middle. Germline V CDR1 and CDR2: SGHTS, YDEGEE. The CDR3 loop spans 11 amino acids.